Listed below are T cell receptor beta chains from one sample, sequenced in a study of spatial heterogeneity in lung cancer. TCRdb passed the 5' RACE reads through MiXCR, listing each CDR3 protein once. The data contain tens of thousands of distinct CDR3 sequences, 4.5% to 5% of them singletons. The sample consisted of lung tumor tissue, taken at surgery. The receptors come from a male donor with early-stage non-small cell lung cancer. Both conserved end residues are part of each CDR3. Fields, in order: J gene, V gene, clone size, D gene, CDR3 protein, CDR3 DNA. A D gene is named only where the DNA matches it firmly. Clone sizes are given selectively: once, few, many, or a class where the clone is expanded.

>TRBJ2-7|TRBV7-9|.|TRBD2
CASSSQAGGSTYEQYF
TGTGCCAGCAGCTCCCAAGCGGGGGGGTCAACCTACGAGCAGTACTTC
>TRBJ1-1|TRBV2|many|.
CASYGEGARTEAFF
TGTGCCAGCTATGGTGAAGGGGCTAGGACTGAAGCTTTCTTT
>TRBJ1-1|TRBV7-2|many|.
CASSLKGVTDTEAFF
TGTGCCAGCAGCTTAAAGGGTGTAACGGACACTGAAGCTTTCTTT
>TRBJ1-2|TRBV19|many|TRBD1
CASWTGGLDYGYTF
TGTGCCAGTTGGACAGGGGGCTTGGACTATGGCTACACCTTC
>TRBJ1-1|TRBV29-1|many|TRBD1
CSATGAGTEAFF
TGCAGCGCTACAGGGGCGGGAACTGAAGCTTTCTTT
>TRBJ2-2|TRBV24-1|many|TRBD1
CATQGTGSTGELFF
TGTGCCACCCAGGGGACAGGAAGTACCGGGGAGCTGTTTTTT
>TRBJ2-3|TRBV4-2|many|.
CASSQTQTFTDTQYF
TGTGCCAGCAGCCAAACCCAGACCTTCACAGATACGCAGTATTTT
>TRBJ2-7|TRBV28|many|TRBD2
CASSLVSSSFSGRGSQYF
TGTGCCAGCAGTTTAGTCTCCTCTAGTTTTAGCGGGAGGGGGTCGCAGTACTTC
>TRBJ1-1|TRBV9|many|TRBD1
CASSSGTGVRYTEAFF
TGTGCCAGCAGCTCCGGGACAGGGGTACGGTACACTGAAGCTTTCTTT
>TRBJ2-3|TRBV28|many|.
CASSSGTRLSTDTQYF
TGTGCCAGCAGTTCCGGGACACGGTTAAGCACAGATACGCAGTATTTT
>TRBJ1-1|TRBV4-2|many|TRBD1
CASTRDRGPPMNTEAFF
TGTGCCAGCACCCGAGACAGGGGGCCCCCAATGAACACTGAAGCTTTCTTT
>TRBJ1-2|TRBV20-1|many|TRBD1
CSARDSGTAYGYTF
TGCAGTGCTAGAGATTCCGGGACAGCCTATGGCTACACCTTC
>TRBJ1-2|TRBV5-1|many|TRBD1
CASRPQGVGYGYTF
TGCGCCAGCAGGCCTCAGGGGGTAGGCTATGGCTACACCTTC
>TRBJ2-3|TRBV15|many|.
CATSRGVSTDTQYF
TGTGCCACCAGCAGAGGTGTTAGCACAGATACGCAGTATTTT
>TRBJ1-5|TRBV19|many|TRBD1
CASSKTGADLNQPQHF
TGTGCCAGTAGTAAAACAGGGGCGGACTTGAATCAGCCCCAGCATTTT
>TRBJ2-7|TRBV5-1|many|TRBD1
CASRTRISGQSSYEQYF
TGCGCCAGCAGAACCCGAATCTCGGGACAGAGCTCCTACGAGCAGTACTTC
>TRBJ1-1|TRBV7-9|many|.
CASSLAPRTEAFF
TGTGCCAGCAGCTTAGCCCCCAGGACTGAAGCTTTCTTT
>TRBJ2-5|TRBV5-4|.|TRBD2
CATHARGGRETQYF
TGTGCCACCCATGCCCGGGGGGGCCGGGAGACCCAGTACTTC
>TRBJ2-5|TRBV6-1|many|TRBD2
CATEPERTSEETQYF
TGTGCCACCGAGCCGGAACGGACTAGCGAAGAGACCCAGTACTTC
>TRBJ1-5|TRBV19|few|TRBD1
CASRRLRDRGDQPQHF
TGTGCCAGCCGAAGACTCCGGGACAGGGGAGATCAGCCCCAGCATTTT
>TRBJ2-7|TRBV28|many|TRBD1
CASRSTGFAFYEQYF
TGTGCCAGCAGATCGACAGGGTTCGCATTCTACGAGCAGTACTTC
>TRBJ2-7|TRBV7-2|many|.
CASSLEVSSYEQYF
TGTGCCAGCAGCTTAGAGGTTAGCTCCTACGAGCAGTACTTC
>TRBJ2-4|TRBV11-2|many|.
CASSPDLGLNIQYF
TGTGCCAGCAGCCCAGATCTGGGTCTAAACATTCAGTACTTC
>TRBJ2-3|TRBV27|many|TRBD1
CASSLFADRVPPGTDTQYF
TGTGCCAGCAGTTTATTCGCCGACAGGGTCCCCCCTGGAACAGATACGCAGTATTTT
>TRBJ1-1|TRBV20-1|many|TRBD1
CSARSDRDMNTEAFF
TGCAGTGCTAGATCTGACAGGGATATGAACACTGAAGCTTTCTTT
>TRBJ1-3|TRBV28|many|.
CASSLNTDGNTIYF
TGTGCCAGCAGTTTAAATACGGATGGAAACACCATATATTTT
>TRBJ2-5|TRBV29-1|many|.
CSVRGGQETQYF
TGCAGCGTCAGGGGAGGGCAAGAGACCCAGTACTTC
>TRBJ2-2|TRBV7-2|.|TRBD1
CASSLDRGSAGELFF
TGTGCCAGCAGCTTGGACAGGGGGTCTGCCGGGGAGCTGTTTTTT
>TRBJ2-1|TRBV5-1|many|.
CASSYDNEQFF
TGCGCCAGCAGCTACGACAATGAGCAGTTCTTC
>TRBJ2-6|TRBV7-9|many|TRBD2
CASSGLAVSGANVLTF
TGTGCCAGCAGCGGACTAGCGGTCTCTGGGGCCAACGTCCTGACTTTC
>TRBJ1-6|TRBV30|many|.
CAWVQGFDSPLHF
TGTGCCTGGGTTCAAGGATTTGATTCACCCCTCCACTTT
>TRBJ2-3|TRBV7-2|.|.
CASSRRVDGTDTQYF
TGTGCCAGCAGCCGGAGGGTAGATGGCACAGATACGCAGTATTTT
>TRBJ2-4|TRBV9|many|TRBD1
CASSPGTGGAKNIQYF
TGTGCCAGCAGCCCTGGGACAGGGGGTGCCAAAAACATTCAGTACTTC
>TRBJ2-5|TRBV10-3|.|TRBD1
CAIRDRGLGQETQYF
TGTGCCATCAGGGACAGGGGGCTGGGGCAAGAGACCCAGTACTTC
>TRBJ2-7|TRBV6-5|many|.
CASSYSWERGYEQYF
TGTGCCAGCAGTTACTCCTGGGAAAGGGGCTACGAGCAGTACTTC
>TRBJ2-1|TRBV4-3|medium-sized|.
CASSQDFTSIGADEQFF
TGCGCCAGCAGCCAAGACTTTACCTCAATCGGCGCCGATGAGCAGTTCTTC
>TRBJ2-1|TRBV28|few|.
CASSLWNHEQFF
TGTGCCAGCAGTTTGTGGAACCATGAGCAGTTCTTC
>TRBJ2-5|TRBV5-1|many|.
CASSAVSGTKETQYF
TGCGCCAGCAGCGCCGTTTCCGGGACAAAAGAGACCCAGTACTTC
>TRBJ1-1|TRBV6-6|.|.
CASSRQTGTEAFF
TGTGCCAGCAGTAGACAGACGGGGACTGAAGCTTTCTTT
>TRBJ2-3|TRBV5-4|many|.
CASSLRGVYTQYF
TGTGCCAGCAGCTTGAGGGGCGTATATACGCAGTATTTT
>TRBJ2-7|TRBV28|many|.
CASSTRQWPHEQYF
TGTGCCAGCAGTACGAGACAGTGGCCCCACGAGCAGTACTTC
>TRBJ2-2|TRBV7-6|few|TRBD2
CASSGLAGGLLNTGELFF
TGTGCCAGCAGCGGACTAGCGGGGGGCTTACTGAACACCGGGGAGCTGTTTTTT
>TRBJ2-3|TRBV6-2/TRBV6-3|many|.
CASSYWAADTQYF
TGTGCCAGCAGTTACTGGGCGGCAGATACGCAGTATTTT
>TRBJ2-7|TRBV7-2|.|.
CASSLPGTYEQYF
TGTGCCAGCAGCTTACCGGGAACCTACGAGCAGTACTTC